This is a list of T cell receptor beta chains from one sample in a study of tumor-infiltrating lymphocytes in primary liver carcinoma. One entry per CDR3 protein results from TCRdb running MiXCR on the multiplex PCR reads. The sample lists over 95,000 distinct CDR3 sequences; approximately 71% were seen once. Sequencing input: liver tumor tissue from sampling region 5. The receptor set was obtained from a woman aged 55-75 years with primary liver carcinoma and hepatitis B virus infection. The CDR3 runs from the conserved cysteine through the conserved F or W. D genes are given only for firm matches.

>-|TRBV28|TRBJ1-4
CASRPGPTNEKLFF
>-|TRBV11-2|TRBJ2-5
CASSSTGGVETQYF
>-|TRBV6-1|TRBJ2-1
CDSRNRSIYNEQFF
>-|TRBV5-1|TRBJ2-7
CASSFVGTSEQYF
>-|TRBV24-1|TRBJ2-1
CATSDPGADSYNEQFF
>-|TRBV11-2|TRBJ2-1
CVSSLGLAFNERFF
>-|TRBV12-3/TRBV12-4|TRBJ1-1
CAGGYMGARTEAFF
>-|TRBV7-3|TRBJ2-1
CASSLGLAVGLNEQFF
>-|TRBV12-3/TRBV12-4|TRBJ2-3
CASSLLMGVSIDTQYF
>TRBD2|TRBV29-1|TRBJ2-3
CSVKGGAGLRDTQYF
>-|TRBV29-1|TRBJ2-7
CSVANGSLYEQYF
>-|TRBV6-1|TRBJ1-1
CASSEALRDLTGNTEAFF
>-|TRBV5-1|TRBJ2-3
CASSYETSRAMNTQYF
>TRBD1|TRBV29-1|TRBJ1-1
CSVKQGVNTKAFF
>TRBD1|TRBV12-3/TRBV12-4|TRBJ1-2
CVISFDRGAYGYTF
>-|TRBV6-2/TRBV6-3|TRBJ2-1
CASKTPVNVRDNDQFF
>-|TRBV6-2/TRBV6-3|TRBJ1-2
CVSSEIGERGYTF
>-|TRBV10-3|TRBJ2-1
CVISWNGQNGQFF
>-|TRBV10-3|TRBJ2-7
CAINESVLTYEQYF
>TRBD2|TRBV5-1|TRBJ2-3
CASSQSSGRVLDTQYF
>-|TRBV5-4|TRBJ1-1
CASSLYQRRNNEALF
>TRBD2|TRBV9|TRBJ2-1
CASSETLGGIAGNEQFF
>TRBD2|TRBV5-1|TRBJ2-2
CASSPGLWLAGAGELFF
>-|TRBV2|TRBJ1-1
CASCEGTYNTEAFF
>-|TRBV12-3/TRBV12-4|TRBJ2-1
CASSWGASTAEQFF
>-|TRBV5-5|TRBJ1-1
CTSSFSGQTEAFF
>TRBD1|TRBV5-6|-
CAISLAGTGDNQPQYF
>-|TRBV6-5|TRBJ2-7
CASRRRDLEQYF
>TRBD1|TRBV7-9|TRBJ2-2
CASRPGQGGTGELFF
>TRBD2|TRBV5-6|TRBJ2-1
CASSLAGLAGGGQFF
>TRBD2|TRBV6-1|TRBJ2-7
CASSSRGLAGPSSSPYEQYF
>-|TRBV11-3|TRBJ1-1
CANSSRQSHEAFF
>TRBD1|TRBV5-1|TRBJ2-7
CASSRTGDEQYF
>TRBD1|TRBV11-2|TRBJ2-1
CPSSLTHGQGYVGEQFF
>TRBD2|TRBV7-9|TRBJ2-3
CASSWGLAGDTQYF
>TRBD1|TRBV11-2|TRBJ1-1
CASNRQGTETFF
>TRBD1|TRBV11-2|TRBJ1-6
CASSMTGGYSPLHF
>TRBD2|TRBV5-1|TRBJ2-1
CASSLVVAGVNEQFF
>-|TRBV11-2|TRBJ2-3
CASSYDREDTQYF
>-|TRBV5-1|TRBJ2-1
CASSLDSGVYNEQFF
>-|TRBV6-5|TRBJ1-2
CASNFGQIGDYGYTF
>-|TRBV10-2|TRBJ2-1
CASDESRGSRQFF
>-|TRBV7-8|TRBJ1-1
CASSMATMNTEAFF
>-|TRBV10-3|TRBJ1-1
CGIRSADRNTEAFF
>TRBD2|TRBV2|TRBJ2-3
CASRPRTSSTDMQYF
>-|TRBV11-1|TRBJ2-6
CASTPSGAGANVLAF
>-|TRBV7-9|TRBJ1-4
CASSNPNEKLFF
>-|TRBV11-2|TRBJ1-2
CASSSTIQGGDGYTF
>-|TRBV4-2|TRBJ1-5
CAMSQTVAQPQHF
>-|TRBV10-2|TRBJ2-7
CASRAGLTYEQYF
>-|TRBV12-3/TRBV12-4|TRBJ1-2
CASTIQGRAVYGYTF
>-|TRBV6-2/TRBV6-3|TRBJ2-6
CASSPLASGANVLTF